These 27 T cell receptor beta chains originate from one sample sequenced in a study of response to subunit inactivated influenza vaccine. TCRdb re-called the RT-PCR reads with MiXCR, one entry per CDR3 protein. The sample records roughly 650,000 distinct CDR3 sequences, 15% to 17% being singletons. This material consisted of PBMCs from blood, taken 11 to 12 days after vaccination. The receptors originated from a man between 50 and 59 years old who received an inactivated influenza vaccine.

Remarks on this clonotype: At one boundary the junction diverges from the germline segment, which might be a read error. The chain combines TRBV11-2 with TRBJ2-1, with TRBD2 matching 15 bases. The germline gives CDR1 SGHAT, CDR2 FQNNGV. The CDR3 covers 18 residues. CDR3: CASSLGTSGRALGNDQFF. The CDR3 DNA reads TGTGCCAGCAGCTTAGGGACTAGCGGGAGGGCCCTGGGGAATGACCAGTTCTTC. The whole variable domain, filled in from reference TRBV11-2 and TRBJ2-1, reads EAGVAQSPRYKIIEKRQSVAFWCNPISGHATLYWYQQILGQGPKLLIQFQNNGVVDDSQLPKDRFSAERLKGVDSTLKIQPAKLEDSAVYLCASSLGTSGRALGNDQFFGPGTRLTVL.

This clonotype was counted only a few times. The V and J genes are TRBV12-3 or TRBV12-4 and TRBJ2-7; perhaps TRBD1 as D (5 bases). Between the trimmed V and J ends, which lost 5 bases and 6 bases, there was a span of 20 bases. This CDR3 is 15 amino acids long. CDR3: CASSGDSSPQGEQYF. The CDR3 DNA is TGTGCCAGCAGTGGAGACAGTTCCCCTCAAGGCGAGCAGTACTTC.

The J gene is TRBJ2-7, the V gene TRBV7-2; D gene uncertain. The germline CDR1 and CDR2 sequences are SGHTA and FQGNSA. The V gene lost 0 bases and the J gene lost 3 bases, with 9 bases spanning the gap. The length of the CDR3 is 14 residues. The CDR3 DNA is TGTGCCAGCAGCTTAGCAGGGCGAGGCTACGAGCAGTACTTC. This sequence encodes CASSLAGRGYEQYF.

The chain uses TRBV10-3 and TRBJ2-5; D is unresolved. The ends were cut back, 8 bases at V and 5 bases at J, with 12 bases in the middle. Germline-derived CDR1 and CDR2 are ENHRY and SYGVKD. The CDR3 covers 12 residues. CDR3 nucleotide sequence: TGTGCCATCGGCGAGCCGAGGGAGACCCAGTACTTC. The encoded protein is CAIGEPRETQYF.

This clonotype was counted a few times. The J gene is TRBJ1-5, the V gene TRBV28, with D hard to call. CDR3 length: 13 amino acids. Looked up from germline, CDR1 is MDHEN and CDR2 is SYDVKM. Between the trimmed V and J ends, which lost 7 bases and 8 bases, there was a span of 15 bases. The CDR3, as DNA: TGTGCCAGCAACGAAGGAGAGTGGGAGCCCCAGCATTTT. It specifies CASNEGEWEPQHF.

This clonotype was observed a handful of times. The chain employs TRBV4-3 and TRBJ2-1, with 12 nucleotides matching TRBD2. CDR3 length: 16 amino acids. Per the germline V gene, CDR1 is LGHNA and CDR2 is YSLEER. J gave up 6 bases and V 4 bases, and 7 bases lay outside the gene matches. CDR3 sequence: CASSPYETSGGNEQFF. The CDR3 nucleotides are TGCGCCAGCAGCCCTTACGAGACTAGCGGGGGCAATGAGCAGTTCTTC.

This chain uses TRBV12-3 or TRBV12-4 with TRBJ2-1, with 9 bases aligning to TRBD2. The trim removed 5 bases at V and 5 bases at J, leaving 10 bases unmatched. This CDR3 is 16 amino acids long. The chain's CDR3 is CASSIRRGLAHNEQFF. The CDR3 DNA reads TGTGCCAGCAGTATTAGAAGGGGACTAGCTCACAATGAGCAGTTCTTC.

This sequence joins TRBV5-1 and TRBJ2-3; D is undetermined. The germline gives CDR1 SGHRS, CDR2 YFSETQ. This CDR3 is 15 amino acids long. V was trimmed by 5 bases and J by 0 bases, leaving 13 bases between them. For the CDR3, the DNA is TGCGCCAGCAGACCTGAAGGCCAGAGCACAGATACGCAGTATTTT. Translated: CASRPEGQSTDTQYF.

This clonotype came up many times. This sequence joins TRBV4-1 and TRBJ1-4, with 7 bases lining up with TRBD1. The CDR3 is 16 amino acids. V shed 3 bases, J shed 0 bases, and the junction held 4 bases outside the gene matches. Germline CDR1 reads MGHRA; CDR2 reads YSYEKL. Here the CDR3 reads CASSQGQRATNEKLFF. CDR3 nucleotides: TGCGCCAGCAGCCAGGGACAGAGGGCAACTAATGAAAAACTGTTTTTT.

This clonotype has just a few counts. The chain joins TRBV12-3 or TRBV12-4 to TRBJ1-6; maybe TRBD1 (5 bases). V was clipped by 3 bases and J by 0 bases, with 9 bases between them. The CDR3 extends over 16 amino acids. The CDR3: CASSFTGGSYNSPLHF. The CDR3 DNA follows: TGTGCCAGCAGTTTCACGGGGGGCTCCTATAATTCACCCCTCCACTTT.

There are a few counts of this clonotype. The chain carries TRBV5-5 and TRBJ1-2; D gene ambiguous. V dropped 4 bases and J dropped 4 bases, with 11 bases sitting between them. CDR3 size: 13 residues. Germline V gene lookup returns CDR1 SGHKS and CDR2 YYEKEE (reference sequence). CDR3 coding DNA: TGTGCCAGCAGCATTCACGGACTCTATGGCTACACCTTC. Protein product: CASSIHGLYGYTF.

The chain employs TRBV29-1 and TRBJ2-3; a weak D match, TRBD2 (6 bases). The CDR3 totals 16 residues. Germline CDR1 is SQVTM and CDR2 is ANQGSEA. V lost 3 bases, J lost 4 bases, and 20 bases lay in between. The CDR3 reads CSVEGGDGNWADTQYF. DNA of the CDR3: TGCAGCGTTGAGGGCGGGGACGGAAACTGGGCAGATACGCAGTATTTT.

The V call is TRBV9, the J call TRBJ1-6; D is unclear. V was cut by 5 bases and J by 7 bases, with 13 bases left in between. This CDR3 spans 14 amino acids. The V gene's germline CDR1 is SGDLS and CDR2 YYNGEE. This chain's CDR3 is CASSPRQANSPLHF. CDR3 nucleotides: TGTGCCAGCAGTCCCCGGCAGGCGAATTCACCCCTCCACTTT.

This clonotype was observed a few times. The rearrangement links TRBV6-6 to TRBJ2-7; D unresolved. Trimming shortened V by 2 bases and J by 3 bases, and 5 bases separated the two germline ends. This CDR3 has 12 residues. Germline loops: CDR1 MNHNY, CDR2 SVGAGI (reference sequence). The CDR3 loop is CASSYEVYEQYF. The CDR3 DNA reads as TGTGCCAGCAGTTACGAGGTCTACGAGCAGTACTTC.

This chain uses TRBV15 with TRBJ1-2; 7 bases match TRBD1. V lost 1 base and J lost 2; bases outside the gene matches: 4. This CDR3 comprises 15 residues. Germline V gene sequence: CDR1 LNHNV, CDR2 YYDKDF (reference sequence). The chain's CDR3 is CATSRGDSKNYGYTF. The CDR3 bases are TGTGCCACCAGCAGAGGGGACAGTAAGAACTATGGCTACACCTTC.

This clonotype was counted between two and nine times. The chain is built from TRBV28 and TRBJ1-1; D might be TRBD1 (5 bases). Trimming cost V 5 bases and J 1 base, with 11 bases left between them. The CDR3 is made up of 14 amino acids. CDR1 is MDHEN, CDR2 SYDVKM, per germline. CDR3 bases: TGTGCCAGCAGTCCCGACAGAGAGAACACTGAAGCTTTCTTT. Protein sequence: CASSPDRENTEAFF.

This clonotype was recorded many times. This sequence joins TRBV20-1 and TRBJ2-4; possible D gene TRBD1, 6 bases. Germline assignment: CDR1 DFQATT and CDR2 SNEGSKA (reference sequence). There are 13 residues in the CDR3. Between the trimmed V and J ends, which lost 5 bases and 4 bases, there was a span of 12 bases. CDR3 nucleotide sequence: TGCAGTGCTTCCCGTGGACAGAAAAACATTCAGTACTTC. This translates into CSASRGQKNIQYF.

J is TRBJ1-1 and V is TRBV7-9; D is unresolved. Germline CDR1 SEHNR, CDR2 FQNEAQ (reference sequence). The CDR3 spans 14 residues. V was shortened by 1 base and J by 7 bases, with 13 bases between the two germline ends. CDR3: CASSLEAVVNEAFF. CDR3 coding DNA: TGTGCCAGCAGCTTAGAGGCAGTTGTCAATGAAGCTTTCTTT.

This clonotype has only a few counts. The chain couples TRBV2 to TRBJ1-4, with no clear D. Trimming pared 2 bases from V and 5 bases from J, leaving 9 bases between. This CDR3 has 14 residues. CDR1 SNHLY and CDR2 FYNNEI come from the germline V gene. In nucleotides, the CDR3 is TGTGCCAGCAGTGAAACAGAATCGAATGAAAAACTGTTTTTT. It specifies CASSETESNEKLFF. Based on the CDR3 plus reference TRBV2 and TRBJ1-4, the full variable domain is EPEVTQTPSHQVTQMGQEVILRCVPISNHLYFYWYRQILGQKVEFLVSFYNNEISEKSEIFDDQFSVERPDGSNFTLKIRSTKLEDSAMYFCASSETESNEKLFFGSGTQLSVL.

This clonotype was seen ten or more times. The genes are TRBV28 and TRBJ2-4; no clear D gene. V lost 5 bases to trimming and J lost 4 bases, with 15 bases between them. This CDR3 has 15 amino acids. Germline CDR1 MDHEN, CDR2 SYDVKM. The CDR3 reads CASSPPAVGKNIQYF. CDR3 bases: TGTGCCAGCAGTCCCCCGGCGGTGGGGAAAAACATTCAGTACTTC.

The rearrangement joins TRBV29-1 to TRBJ2-5, with TRBD1 matching 8 bases. Germline CDR1 SQVTM, CDR2 ANQGSEA. The V and J ends lost 6 bases and 3 bases, in that order; junction bases with no gene match: 12. The CDR3 covers 15 residues. The CDR3 bases are TGCAGCGTACGAACCCACCCGGGACAGGAAGAGACCCAGTACTTC. Translation: CSVRTHPGQEETQYF.

DNA for the CDR3: TGCGCCAGCAGCTGGCAGGCGGTTCCCACCGGGGAGCTGTTTTTT. It codes for CASSWQAVPTGELFF. The V gene is TRBV5-1, the J gene TRBJ2-2; D gene ambiguous. CDR3 size: 15 residues. Germline values: CDR1 SGHRS, CDR2 YFSETQ. V was clipped by 3 bases and J by 4 bases, with 13 bases between them.

The rearrangement joins TRBV4-2 to TRBJ2-7, with TRBD2 identical over 11 bases. With 0 bases clipped from V and 6 bases from J, the junction kept 4 bases outside the gene matches. CDR3 length: 15 residues. Per the germline V gene, CDR1 is LGHNA and CDR2 is YNFKEQ. CDR3 in amino acids: CASSQELLAGAEQYF. CDR3 DNA: TGTGCCAGCAGCCAAGAGTTACTAGCGGGAGCCGAGCAGTACTTC.

V usage is TRBV5-1 and J usage is TRBJ2-3; D may be TRBD1 or TRBD2 (6 bases each). Trimming stripped 4 bases from V and 0 bases from J, with 18 bases between. This CDR3 is 17 amino acids long. In germline, CDR1 is SGHRS, CDR2 YFSETQ. For the CDR3, the DNA is TGCGCCAGCAGCCGTGGAGGGGGGCGGGAAAGCACAGATACGCAGTATTTT. Its translation is CASSRGGGRESTDTQYF.

The chain couples TRBV5-4 to TRBJ1-4; tentative D call: TRBD1 (6 bases). The germline V gene has CDR1 SGHNT and CDR2 YYREEE (reference sequence). This CDR3 has 18 amino acids. V lost 0 bases, J lost 8 bases, and 23 bases lay in between. This CDR3 reads CASSLARRGSFDREKLFF. Here the CDR3 DNA reads TGTGCCAGCAGCTTGGCCAGGAGGGGGTCATTCGACCGGGAAAAACTGTTTTTT.

This clonotype was seen at least ten times. V and J are TRBV5-1 and TRBJ2-1; D may be TRBD1 (6 bases). The ends were cut back, 0 bases at V and 2 bases at J, with 6 bases in the middle. This CDR3 is built from 14 residues. Germline CDR1 reads SGHRS; CDR2 reads YFSETQ. CDR3 nucleotide sequence: TGCGCCAGCAGCTTGGGGGGGCCCTACAATGAGCAGTTCTTC. Translating gives CASSLGGPYNEQFF.

Only a few counts were recorded for this clonotype. The chain carries TRBV6-1 and TRBJ2-7; 11 positions match TRBD2. The germline V gene has CDR1 MNHNS and CDR2 SASEGT. Germline trimming cut 7 bases from V and 6 bases from J; bases unmatched to any gene: 8. This CDR3 spans 14 amino acids. CDR3 protein: CASKELAGVLEQYF. The CDR3, as DNA: TGTGCCAGCAAGGAACTAGCGGGGGTTCTCGAGCAGTACTTC.